This T cell receptor (beta chain) was observed in a study of T cell responses to AZD1222 COVID-19 vaccine. Using immunoSEQ multiplex PCR, the repertoire was profiled, and TCRdb retains in-frame clones only, with some absent. The sample yields 84,000 or so clones, roughly 89% seen once. The receptor's source is an adult in good health. The specimen comprised peripheral blood, sampled on day 0 of MenACWY control vaccination.

CDR3 in DNA: TGTGCCAGTAGGACAGCCGGGGAGCTGTTTTTT. This encodes CASRTAGELFF. The rearrangement joins TRBV19 to TRBJ2-2, with a weak D call TRBD1 (5 bases). CDR3 length: 11 residues. Germline CDR1 reads LNHDA; CDR2 reads SQIVND (reference sequence). V shed 6 bases and J shed 6 bases, with 5 bases lying between them.